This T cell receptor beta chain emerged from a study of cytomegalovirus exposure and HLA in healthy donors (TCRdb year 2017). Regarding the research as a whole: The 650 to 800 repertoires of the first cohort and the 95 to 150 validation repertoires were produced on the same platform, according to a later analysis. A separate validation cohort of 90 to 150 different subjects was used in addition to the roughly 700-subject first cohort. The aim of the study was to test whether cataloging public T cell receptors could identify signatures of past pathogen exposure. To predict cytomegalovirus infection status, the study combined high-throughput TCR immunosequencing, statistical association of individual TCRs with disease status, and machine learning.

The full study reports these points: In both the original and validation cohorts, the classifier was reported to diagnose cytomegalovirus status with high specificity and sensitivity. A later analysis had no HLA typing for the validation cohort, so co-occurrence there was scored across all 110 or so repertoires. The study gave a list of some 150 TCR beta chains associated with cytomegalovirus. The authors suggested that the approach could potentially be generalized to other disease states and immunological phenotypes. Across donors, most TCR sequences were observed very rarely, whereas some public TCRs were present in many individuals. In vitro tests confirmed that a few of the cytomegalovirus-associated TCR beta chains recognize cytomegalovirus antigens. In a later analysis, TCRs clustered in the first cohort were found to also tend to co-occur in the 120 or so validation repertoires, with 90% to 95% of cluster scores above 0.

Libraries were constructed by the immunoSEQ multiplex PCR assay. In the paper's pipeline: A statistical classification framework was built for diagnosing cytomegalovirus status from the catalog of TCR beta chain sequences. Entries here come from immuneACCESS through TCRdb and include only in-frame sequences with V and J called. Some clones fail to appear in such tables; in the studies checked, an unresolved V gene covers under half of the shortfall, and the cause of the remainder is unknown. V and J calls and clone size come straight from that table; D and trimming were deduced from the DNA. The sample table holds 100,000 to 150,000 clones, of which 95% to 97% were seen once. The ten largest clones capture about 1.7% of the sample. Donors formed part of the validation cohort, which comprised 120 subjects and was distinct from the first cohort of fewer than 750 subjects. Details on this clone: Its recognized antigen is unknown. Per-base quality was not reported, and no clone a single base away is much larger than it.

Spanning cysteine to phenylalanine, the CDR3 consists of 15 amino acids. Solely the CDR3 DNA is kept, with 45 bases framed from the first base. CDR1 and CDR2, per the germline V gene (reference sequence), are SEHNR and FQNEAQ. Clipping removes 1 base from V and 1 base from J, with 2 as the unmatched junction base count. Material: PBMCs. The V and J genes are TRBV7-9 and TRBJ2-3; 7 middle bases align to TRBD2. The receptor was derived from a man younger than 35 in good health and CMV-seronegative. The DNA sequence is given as TGTGCCAGCAGCTTAGTGGCGGGAGGCACAGATACGCAGTATTTT. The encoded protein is CASSLVAGGTDTQYF.